Each of the 2 T cell receptor beta chains below was sequenced from the same sample in a study of metastatic and nonmetastatic thyroid tumors. TCRdb re-analyzed the PCR reads using MiXCR. The sample has around 42,000 clones, more than 9.5% seen once. The entire patient cohort was treatment-naive prior to thyroid surgery. Sequenced material: blood. The source is a female donor with papillary thyroid cancer or a benign thyroid nodule (not recorded which). Some clones in this sample may be carry-over from other donors' samples.

There are a few counts of this clone. The chain is built from TRBV6-1 and TRBJ1-5, with 7 bases identical to TRBD1. This CDR3 contains 14 residues. Germline V gene lookup returns CDR1 MNHNS and CDR2 SASEGT. The V segment lost 5 bases and the J segment 5 bases; nucleotides outside the gene matches: 6. The CDR3 coding sequence is TGTGCCAGCAGTTTCTACAGGGGAGATCAGCCCCAGCATTTT. Translation: CASSFYRGDQPQHF.

This clone was seen at least ten times. This chain joins TRBV5-1 and TRBJ1-5; 9 positions agree with TRBD1. The trim removed 0 bases at V and 7 bases at J, leaving 2 bases unmatched. CDR3 length: 14 amino acids. In germline, CDR1 is SGHRS, CDR2 YFSETQ. The CDR3 reads CASSLGTGDQPQHF. For the CDR3, the DNA is TGCGCCAGCAGCTTGGGGACAGGGGACCAGCCCCAGCATTTT.